The rows below give T cell receptor beta chains drawn from one sample of a study of blood T cell repertoires in COVID-19. The repertoire was sequenced with immunoSEQ multiplex PCR; TCRdb's copy has only in-frame clones and lacks some. This table holds tens of thousands of clones, roughly 79% found once. The sample taken for sequencing was peripheral blood. Receptor source: a man between 50 and 59 years old with COVID-19, enrolled during active disease. CDR3s include the opening cysteine and the closing phenylalanine or tryptophan. A D gene is named only where the DNA matches it firmly. The size entry is marked missing in some rows and otherwise reads once, few, many or a size class.

TRBJ1-2 | - | - | TRBV7-9 | CASSSYTDSRGYTF | TGTGCCAGCAGCTCCTACACAGACAGCCGCGGCTACACCTTC
TRBJ2-2 | TRBD1 | - | TRBV6-6 | CASSRRTGGGVNTGELFF | TGTGCCAGCAGTCGCCGGACAGGGGGTGGAGTGAACACCGGGGAGCTGTTTTTT
TRBJ2-1 | TRBD2 | - | TRBV24-1 | CATSDTLAGGGLDEQFF | TGTGCCACCAGTGACACACTAGCGGGAGGGGGTTTGGATGAGCAGTTCTTC
TRBJ1-1 | TRBD1 | - | TRBV7-9 | CASSSSTGDTEAFF | TGTGCCAGCAGCTCATCAACAGGGGACACTGAAGCTTTCTTT
TRBJ1-2 | TRBD1 | - | TRBV13 | CASSLGTGGYGYTF | TGTGCCAGCAGCTTAGGTACAGGGGGCTATGGCTACACCTTC
TRBJ2-2 | - | - | TRBV2 | CASSEAGGADSGELFF | TGTGCCAGCAGTGAAGCCGGCGGGGCTGACTCCGGGGAGCTGTTTTTT
TRBJ1-2 | TRBD1 | - | TRBV24-1 | CATSDPGQTYGYTF | TGTGCCACCAGTGACCCGGGACAGACCTATGGCTACACCTTC
TRBJ1-1 | TRBD1 | - | TRBV2 | CASNLRGTEGTEAFF | TGTGCCAGCAACCTCCGGGGGACAGAAGGCACTGAAGCTTTCTTT
TRBJ1-5 | - | - | TRBV2 | CASSEDRDQPQHF | TGTGCCAGCAGTGAAGACAGAGATCAGCCCCAGCATTTT
TRBJ1-3 | - | few | TRBV6-6 | CASLDFAGNTIYF | TGTGCCAGCCTTGACTTTGCCGGAAACACCATATATTTT
TRBJ1-5 | - | - | TRBV7-6 | CASSPQVSNQPQHF | TGTGCCAGCAGCCCCCAGGTTAGCAATCAGCCCCAGCATTTT
TRBJ2-1 | - | - | TRBV6-5 | CASTGGLPGQFF | TGTGCCAGCACCGGAGGACTTCCCGGGCAGTTCTTC
TRBJ1-2 | - | few | TRBV21-1 | CASSPHCGVDYGYTF | TGTGCCAGCAGCCCTCATTGCGGGGTGGACTATGGCTACACCTTC
TRBJ1-2 | - | - | TRBV6-6 | CASNTRDKNNYGYTF | TGTGCCAGCAATACGAGGGACAAAAACAACTATGGCTACACCTTC
TRBJ1-5 | TRBD1 | - | TRBV6-5 | CASVDRVSNQPQHF | TGTGCCAGCGTGGACAGGGTGAGCAATCAGCCCCAGCATTTT
TRBJ2-1 | - | - | TRBV7-2 | CASSLGGRSDNEQFF | TGTGCCAGCAGCTTAGGTGGGAGATCTGACAATGAGCAGTTCTTC
TRBJ1-4 | - | - | TRBV9 | CASSVDRVGRKLFF | TGTGCCAGCAGCGTAGACAGGGTCGGTAGGAAACTGTTTTTT
TRBJ2-1 | TRBD2 | once | TRBV7-2 | CASSGLAGVVNEQFF | TGTGCCAGCAGCGGACTAGCGGGAGTCGTCAATGAGCAGTTCTTC
TRBJ1-4 | TRBD1 | - | TRBV6-5 | CASSRDRGENEKLFF | TGTGCCAGCAGCCGGGACAGGGGGGAGAATGAAAAACTGTTTTTT
TRBJ1-2 | - | - | TRBV29-1 | CSVGGFDTGYGYTF | TGCAGCGTTGGTGGGTTTGACACCGGATATGGCTACACCTTC
TRBJ1-2 | TRBD1 | - | TRBV5-6 | CASSKDRGNYGYTF | TGTGCCAGCAGCAAGGACAGGGGGAACTATGGCTACACCTTC
TRBJ2-1 | TRBD1 | few | TRBV24-1 | CATSETGQVINEQFF | TGTGCCACCAGTGAGACGGGACAGGTCATCAATGAGCAGTTCTTC
TRBJ1-4 | - | - | TRBV30 | CAWSVGGLGEKLFF | TGTGCCTGGAGTGTCGGGGGACTTGGGGAAAAACTGTTTTTT
TRBJ2-2 | - | - | TRBV5-3 | CARSLDRNTGELFF | TGTGCCAGAAGCCTGGACAGGAACACCGGGGAGCTGTTTTTT
TRBJ2-5 | TRBD2 | few | TRBV28 | CASSPGGPSRETQYF | TGTGCCAGCAGCCCGGGGGGGCCGTCACGGGAGACCCAGTACTTC
TRBJ2-5 | TRBD2 | - | TRBV5-1 | CASSPRRAGESGTQYF | TGCGCCAGCAGCCCCCGGAGAGCGGGAGAATCAGGGACCCAGTACTTC